The 30 T cell receptor beta chains in this list originate from one sample, sequenced in a study of human T cells and chemical hapten exposure (dated by TCRdb to 2020 to 2023). Libraries were prepared through RACE. The run used a NextSeq 500. TCRdb trimmed the raw reads at Q25, called clones with MiXCR and kept productive beta chains. Every CDR3 protein is listed once, alongside the most common genes and DNA of its rows. The sample data list 130,000 or so distinct CDR3 sequences, and around 8.2% of these were observed just once. The ten largest clones capture 1.5% to 2% of the sample. The meaning of the sample's time point label: healthy volunteer bleed at 2 weeks. Unfractionated whole blood was collected in Tempus Blood RNA tubes, and total RNA was extracted from that blood. Source material: whole blood. The receptors derive from a male donor in good health. Some clones in this sample may be carry-over from other donors' samples.

This sequence joins TRBV20-1 and TRBJ1-1, with D tentatively TRBD1 (6 bases). CDR1 is DFQATT, CDR2 SNEGSKA, per germline (reference sequence). The V gene lost 0 bases and the J gene lost 4 bases, with 21 bases spanning the gap. The CDR3 has 17 amino acids. In DNA form, the CDR3 reads TGCAGTGCTAGAGATTGGGGGGCTCCCTCCCGAGGCACTGAAGCTTTCTTT. Residues: CSARDWGAPSRGTEAFF.

This clonotype was picked up a small number of times. This chain links TRBV5-1 with TRBJ2-5, with D uncertain. This CDR3 spans 12 amino acids. The V and J ends lost 6 bases and 1 base respectively, with 7 bases between them. CDR1 and CDR2 (germline): SGHRS, YFSETQ. CDR3 sequence: CASTSTQETQYF. As DNA, the CDR3 is TGCGCCAGCACCTCCACCCAAGAGACCCAGTACTTC.

A few counts support this clonotype. This rearrangement joins TRBV6-6 to TRBJ1-2; tentatively, D is TRBD1 (6 bases). Trimming left V 4 bases short and J 8 bases short, with 17 bases between. The germline CDR1 and CDR2 sequences are MNHNY and SVGAGI (reference sequence). CDR3 length equals 14 residues. As DNA, the CDR3 is TGTGCCAGCAGTTCCCGGCCCGACAGGCAGGGCTACACCTTC. As protein: CASSSRPDRQGYTF.

In this sample, this clonotype turned up a few times. The chain combines TRBV21-1 with TRBJ2-2. TRBV21-1 is described as a pseudogene. There are 17 residues in the CDR3. In DNA, the CDR3 is TGTCTAAGCAGTGGAGCCAACTATAGAGCGAACACCGGGGAGCTGTTTTTT. Translation gives CLSSGANYRANTGELFF.

The chain links TRBV6-6 to TRBJ1-4; a weak D match, TRBD1 (6 bases). V was shortened by 2 bases and J by 5 bases, with 12 bases between the two germline ends. CDR3 length: 15 amino acids. Germline-derived CDR1 and CDR2 are MNHNY and SVGAGI (reference sequence). The DNA of the CDR3 is TGTGCCAGCAGTTACCTAGGAACAGGGAATGAAAAACTGTTTTTT. Translation: CASSYLGTGNEKLFF.

This clonotype was detected ten times or more. The rearrangement uses TRBV4-1 and TRBJ2-4; D is undetermined. This CDR3 spans 17 amino acids. Per the germline V gene, CDR1 is MGHRA and CDR2 is YSYEKL. The ends were cut back, 0 bases at V and 0 bases at J, with 12 bases in the middle. The CDR3 spells CASSQDKRVLAKNIQYF. The CDR3 DNA sequence: TGCGCCAGCAGCCAAGATAAAAGGGTTCTAGCCAAAAACATTCAGTACTTC.

This clonotype was recorded at least ten times. The chain employs TRBV29-1 and TRBJ2-6; D is possibly TRBD1 (6 bases). The CDR3 is made up of 14 amino acids. The germline gives CDR1 SQVTM, CDR2 ANQGSEA. Deletions cut 7 bases from V and 1 base from J, with 11 bases between. In nucleotides, the CDR3 is TGCAGCGCCTATCAGGGGTCTGGGGCCAACGTCCTGACTTTC. It translates to CSAYQGSGANVLTF.

This clonotype occurred many times. V and J are TRBV20-1 and TRBJ2-3; 9 bases map to TRBD2. Losses at the gene ends were 1 base for V and 2 bases for J; bases not matched to a gene: 16. This CDR3 is 19 amino acids long. Germline V gene data show CDR1 as DFQATT and CDR2 as SNEGSKA (reference sequence). CDR3: CSARARKRGVPGPTDTQYF. The CDR3 DNA reads TGCAGTGCTAGAGCGAGGAAGCGGGGGGTTCCGGGGCCCACAGATACGCAGTATTTT.

Comments on this clonotype: The missing conserved phenylalanine or tryptophan at the end of this CDR3 makes a read error likely. This rearrangement joins TRBV7-9 to TRBJ1-5; 8 bases agree with TRBD1. This CDR3 contains 13 residues. CDR1 is SEHNR, CDR2 FQNEAQ, per germline (reference sequence). With 5 bases clipped from V and 7 bases from J, the junction kept 4 bases outside the gene matches. CDR3 nucleotides: TGTGCCAGCAGCGACAGGGGCCAACAGCCCCAGCATGTT. As protein: CASSDRGQQPQHV.

This clonotype was observed at least ten times. V and J are TRBV29-1 and TRBJ2-1; 12 bases map to TRBD1. This CDR3 has 14 residues. With V trimmed by 4 bases and J by 8 bases, 6 bases remained unmatched. Germline V gene sequence: CDR1 SQVTM, CDR2 ANQGSEA. CDR3 sequence (DNA): TGCAGCGTTGCACCGGGACAGGGGGCCGATGAGCAGTTCTTC. The encoded protein is CSVAPGQGADEQFF.

This clonotype was found many times. The chain employs TRBV5-1 and TRBJ1-1; no reliable D call. This CDR3 has 14 amino acids. CDR1 and CDR2 from the germline V gene are SGHRS and YFSETQ. Trimming pared 0 bases from V and 2 bases from J, leaving 8 bases between. CDR3 in DNA: TGCGCCAGCAGCTTGGGAGGAGGTAACACTGAAGCTTTCTTT. This encodes CASSLGGGNTEAFF.

This clonotype was observed a few times. The V and J genes are TRBV3-1 and TRBJ1-5, with a tentative D call TRBD1 (5 bases). With 0 bases removed from V and 7 bases from J, the gap between germline ends came to 13 bases. The CDR3 spans 15 residues. Germline V gives CDR1 LGHDT, CDR2 YNNKEL (reference sequence). This CDR3 reads CASSQDGGGVQPQHF. The DNA of the CDR3 is TGTGCCAGCAGCCAAGATGGGGGAGGGGTGCAGCCCCAGCATTTT.

The chain employs TRBV27 and TRBJ2-7; no definite D call. CDR1 is MNHEY, CDR2 SMNVEV, per germline (reference sequence). With 2 bases removed from V and 3 bases from J, the gap between germline ends came to 8 bases. The CDR3 is 13 amino acids. Here the CDR3 DNA reads TGTGCCAGCAGTTTAAGGCCCGGCTACGAGCAGTACTTC. Amino acids: CASSLRPGYEQYF.

This clonotype has ten or more counts. The chain carries TRBV29-1 and TRBJ2-3, with 13 bases that match TRBD2. The germline V gene has CDR1 SQVTM and CDR2 ANQGSEA. V gave up 6 bases and J gave up 2 bases; unmatched junction bases: 5. The CDR3 runs to 15 residues. The CDR3 protein is CSVTGTSGITDTQYF. The CDR3 coding sequence is TGCAGCGTGACCGGGACTAGCGGGATCACAGATACGCAGTATTTT.

A few counts support this clonotype. The chain couples TRBV7-2 to TRBJ2-7; TRBD2 is a possible D gene (6 bases). Germline V gene data show CDR1 as SGHTA and CDR2 as FQGNSA. The CDR3 spans 15 residues. Trimming took 5 bases from V and 3 from J, leaving 17 bases between them. The CDR3 DNA sequence: TGTGCCAGCAGCCCGGGCGGGGCGATACTCTACGAGCAGTACTTC. Residues: CASSPGGAILYEQYF.

This clonotype was seen a few times. This chain uses TRBV10-3 with TRBJ2-3; D might be TRBD2 (5 bases). CDR3 length: 14 residues. Germline lookup yields CDR1 ENHRY and CDR2 SYGVKD. Trimming took off 6 bases at V and 0 bases at J, with 10 bases between the two ends. In nucleotides, the CDR3 is TGTGCCATCAGAGGCGGGCCTAGCACAGATACGCAGTATTTT. It encodes CAIRGGPSTDTQYF.

This clonotype was detected once. The chain uses TRBV19 and TRBJ2-1; maybe TRBD2 (6 bases). This CDR3 contains 16 residues. V lost 6 bases and J lost 6, with 21 bases in between. CDR1 and CDR2 (germline): LNHDA, SQIVND (reference sequence). In DNA form, the CDR3 reads TGTGCCAGTAGCCGGTTCCCGGGACTCGGCGCCAATGAGCAGTTCTTC. Protein: CASSRFPGLGANEQFF.

This clonotype was counted between two and nine times. The rearrangement links TRBV6-5 to TRBJ2-1; 7 bases line up with TRBD1. The germline V gene has CDR1 MNHEY and CDR2 SVGAGI. The ends lost 2 bases at V and 4 bases at J; junction bases unmatched: 5. This CDR3 is 15 amino acids long. The CDR3 sequence: CASSYGTALYNEQFF. The CDR3 DNA is TGTGCCAGCAGTTACGGGACAGCCCTTTACAATGAGCAGTTCTTC.

The rearrangement joins TRBV6-2 or TRBV6-3 to TRBJ2-3; D is unresolved. The CDR3 is made up of 13 amino acids. With 0 bases removed from V and 5 bases from J, the gap between germline ends came to 6 bases. CDR1 is MNHEY and CDR2 is SVGEGT in the germline V gene. In DNA, the CDR3 is TGTGCCAGCAGTTACTCGCTAAGAGATACGCAGTATTTT. Translated: CASSYSLRDTQYF.

The CDR3 DNA is TGCAGTGCTGGTGTTGGCGGAAGCTCCTACGAGCAGTACTTC. Translated: CSAGVGGSSYEQYF. V and J are TRBV20-1 and TRBJ2-7; no clear D gene. The CDR3 consists of 14 residues. V was pared by 5 bases and J by 0 bases, with 14 bases between. Per germline, CDR1 DFQATT and CDR2 SNEGSKA (reference sequence).

The gene calls are TRBV2 and TRBJ2-2; D may be TRBD1 (5 bases). CDR1 and CDR2 from the germline V gene are SNHLY and FYNNEI. The CDR3 consists of 18 residues. V lost 8 bases and J lost 1, with 23 bases in between. This chain's CDR3 is CASGKPYRQTWNTGELFF. CDR3 in DNA: TGTGCCAGCGGGAAACCTTATAGACAGACCTGGAACACCGGGGAGCTGTTTTTT. The whole variable domain, remainder taken from reference TRBV2 and TRBJ2-2, is EPEVTQTPSHQVTQMGQEVILRCVPISNHLYFYWYRQILGQKVEFLVSFYNNEISEKSEIFDDQFSVERPDGSNFTLKIRSTKLEDSAMYFCASGKPYRQTWNTGELFFGEGSRLTVL.

This clonotype was seen at least ten times. The chain uses TRBV2 and TRBJ2-1, with D possibly being TRBD2 (7 bases). Trimming stripped 3 bases from V and 0 bases from J, with 15 bases between. This CDR3 is built from 17 residues. CDR1 and CDR2 (germline): SNHLY, FYNNEI. The CDR3 DNA sequence: TGTGCCAGCAGTGAGGGGGCGGGGGCGGCCTCCTACAATGAGCAGTTCTTC. Its protein product is CASSEGAGAASYNEQFF.

The table lists this clonotype with many counts. The chain is built from TRBV7-9 and TRBJ1-4; 7 bases align to TRBD1. Trimming took 5 bases from V and 7 from J; bases not matched to a gene: 7. This CDR3 is built from 14 residues. The V gene's germline CDR1 is SEHNR and CDR2 FQNEAQ (reference sequence). CDR3 bases: TGTGCCAGCAGCCTGACAGGGATGGGTGAAAAACTGTTTTTT. It is translated as CASSLTGMGEKLFF. The full variable domain, completed using reference TRBV7-9 and TRBJ1-4, is DTGVSQNPRHKITKRGQNVTFRCDPISEHNRLYWYRQTLGQGPEFLTYFQNEAQLEKSRLLSDRFSAERPKGSFSTLEIQRTEQGDSAMYLCASSLTGMGEKLFFGSGTQLSVL.

The rearrangement joins TRBV6-5 to TRBJ2-7, with D possibly TRBD2 on 5 matching bases. V was pared by 2 bases and J by 1 base, with 12 bases between. The germline V gene encodes CDR1 MNHEY and CDR2 SVGAGI. This CDR3 is built from 15 residues. CDR3 sequence: CASSYVGKGSYEQYF. CDR3 nucleotides: TGTGCCAGCAGTTACGTCGGGAAGGGTTCCTACGAGCAGTACTTC.

This clonotype showed up just a few times. The chain recombines TRBV4-2 with TRBJ1-1, with unresolved D. CDR3 length: 17 residues. Trimming stripped 1 base from V and 7 bases from J, with 22 bases between. The germline V gene has CDR1 LGHNA and CDR2 YNFKEQ. The CDR3 is CASSQARLRGRLIEAFF. The DNA for the CDR3 is TGTGCCAGCAGCCAAGCTCGGCTTCGGGGTCGTCTCATTGAAGCTTTCTTT.

This rearrangement joins TRBV2 to TRBJ2-1; 8 bases match TRBD2. The CDR3 runs to 13 residues. The germline V gene has CDR1 SNHLY and CDR2 FYNNEI. The V and J ends lost 5 bases and 3 bases, in that order; junction bases with no gene match: 0. DNA for the CDR3: TGTGCCAGCAGTAGCGGGAGCTACAATGAGCAGTTCTTC. Protein product: CASSSGSYNEQFF.

The chain recombines TRBV14 with TRBJ2-3; D call uncertain. The V gene lost 4 bases and the J gene lost 5 bases, with 7 bases spanning the gap. There are 12 residues in the CDR3. Germline CDR1 and CDR2: SGHDN and FVKESK. CDR3 loop: CASSRWVDTQYF. DNA for the CDR3: TGTGCCAGCAGCCGTTGGGTAGATACGCAGTATTTT.

There are many counts of this clonotype. This rearrangement joins TRBV5-1 to TRBJ2-3; TRBD2 aligns across 12 bases. The V gene end was trimmed by 0 bases and the J gene end by 5 bases; junction bases not matched to a gene: 7. CDR1 and CDR2 from the germline V gene are SGHRS and YFSETQ. The CDR3 sequence is 17 residues long. CDR3: CASSLGSSGGAGDTQYF. The CDR3 nucleotides read TGCGCCAGCAGCTTGGGGTCTAGCGGGGGGGCCGGAGATACGCAGTATTTT.

This clonotype showed up just a few times. Written as DNA, the CDR3 is TGTGCCAGCAGTTTAGCGAGGGGGAATGAGCAGTTCTTC. It codes for CASSLARGNEQFF. This chain links TRBV12-3 or TRBV12-4 with TRBJ2-1; TRBD1 is a possible D gene (6 bases). This CDR3 is built from 13 residues. The V and J ends lost 0 bases and 7 bases respectively, with 7 bases between them.

This clonotype was counted between two and nine times. This chain joins TRBV7-9 and TRBJ2-3, with a tentative D call TRBD2 (5 bases). Germline lookup yields CDR1 SEHNR and CDR2 FQNEAQ (reference sequence). Trimming cost V 5 bases and J 4 bases, with 22 bases left between them. The CDR3 consists of 17 residues. The CDR3 region is CASSPRGLGSIPDTQYF. The CDR3 DNA reads as TGTGCCAGCAGCCCCCGAGGACTGGGATCCATCCCAGATACGCAGTATTTT.